A selection of T cell receptor beta chains follows, all from one sample in a study of T cell responses to AZD1222 COVID-19 vaccine. TCRdb's table, derived via immunoSEQ multiplex PCR, lists solely in-frame clones and lacks some. This sample contains about 140,000 clones. Sequencing input: peripheral blood. The receptor source for this set is an adult in good health. CDR3s include the opening cysteine and the closing phenylalanine or tryptophan. Each record gives: V gene, J gene, D gene, CDR3 protein, CDR3 DNA. D genes are given only for firm matches.

V: TRBV18; J: TRBJ2-5; D: -; CDR3: CASSPPGGETQYF; DNA: TGTGCCAGCTCACCACCGGGAGGAGAGACCCAGTACTTC
V: TRBV7-9; J: TRBJ1-6; D: -; CDR3: CASSLSADSPLHF; DNA: TGTGCCAGCAGCTTATCGGCAGATTCACCCCTCCACTTT
V: TRBV10-3; J: TRBJ2-6; D: -; CDR3: CAISDRAGASSGANVLTF; DNA: TGTGCCATCAGTGACCGTGCAGGGGCGAGCTCTGGGGCCAACGTCCTGACTTTC
V: TRBV23-1; J: TRBJ1-1; D: -; CDR3: CASSPWTEVNTEAFF; DNA: TGCGCCAGCAGTCCGTGGACAGAAGTGAACACTGAAGCTTTCTTT
V: TRBV6-1; J: TRBJ1-4; D: TRBD1; CDR3: CASSERGRYEKLFF; DNA: TGTGCCAGCAGTGAGAGGGGGCGTTATGAAAAACTGTTTTTT
V: TRBV7-9; J: TRBJ1-1; D: -; CDR3: CASSLTVQGPEAFF; DNA: TGTGCCAGCAGCCTCACCGTCCAAGGCCCTGAAGCTTTCTTT
V: TRBV3-1/TRBV3-2; J: TRBJ1-6; D: -; CDR3: CASSPLMVSPLHF; DNA: TGTGCCAGCAGCCCCCTGATGGTATCACCCCTCCACTTT
V: TRBV5-1; J: TRBJ2-3; D: -; CDR3: CASSNQGASTDTQYF; DNA: TGCGCCAGCAGCAACCAGGGAGCTAGCACAGATACGCAGTATTTT
V: TRBV11-2; J: TRBJ1-4; D: TRBD1; CDR3: CASSLTGTSLNEKLFF; DNA: TGTGCCAGCAGCTTGACAGGGACGAGCCTTAATGAAAAACTGTTTTTT
V: TRBV30; J: TRBJ2-7; D: -; CDR3: CAWSLRRGRLGNEQYF; DNA: TGTGCCTGGAGTCTAAGGCGGGGGCGCCTGGGGAACGAGCAGTACTTC
V: TRBV9; J: TRBJ2-2; D: TRBD2; CDR3: CASNLAGGPIPGELFF; DNA: TGTGCCAGCAACTTAGCGGGGGGGCCTATACCCGGGGAGCTGTTTTTT
V: TRBV29-1; J: TRBJ2-2; D: TRBD1; CDR3: CSAGKTGTGITGELFF; DNA: TGCAGCGCAGGGAAAACCGGGACAGGGATCACCGGGGAGCTGTTTTTT
V: TRBV3-1/TRBV3-2; J: TRBJ1-6; D: -; CDR3: CASSQFPDNSPLHF; DNA: TGTGCCAGCAGCCAGTTTCCCGATAATTCACCCCTCCACTTT
V: TRBV5-5; J: TRBJ2-5; D: TRBD2; CDR3: CASSLRSYGTSFLQETQYF; DNA: TGTGCCAGCAGCCTAAGATCCTACGGGACTAGCTTTCTCCAAGAGACCCAGTACTTC
V: TRBV9; J: TRBJ2-7; D: -; CDR3: CASSVDRGEQYF; DNA: TGTGCCAGCAGCGTAGACCGCGGCGAGCAGTACTTC
V: TRBV5-8; J: TRBJ2-1; D: TRBD1; CDR3: CASRDEGQSSYNEQFF; DNA: TGTGCCAGCAGAGATGAGGGACAGAGCTCCTACAATGAGCAGTTCTTC
V: TRBV6-2/TRBV6-3; J: TRBJ2-5; D: -; CDR3: CASSYSVGAQYF; DNA: TGTGCCAGCAGTTACTCAGTTGGGGCCCAGTACTTC
V: TRBV11-2; J: TRBJ1-3; D: -; CDR3: CASSSAPLTDISGNTIYF; DNA: TGTGCCAGCAGCTCTGCTCCCCTGACAGACATATCTGGAAACACCATATATTTT
V: TRBV18; J: TRBJ2-3; D: TRBD1; CDR3: CASSPPGQGKDTQYF; DNA: TGTGCCAGCTCACCACCGGGACAGGGGAAGGATACGCAGTATTTT
V: TRBV5-4; J: TRBJ1-2; D: -; CDR3: CASTTSGRESYTF; DNA: TGTGCCAGCACCACTTCGGGGCGGGAGAGCTACACCTTC
V: TRBV30; J: TRBJ1-2; D: -; CDR3: CAWSEQGSIYGYTF; DNA: TGTGCCTGGAGTGAGCAGGGGTCTATTTATGGCTACACCTTC
V: TRBV5-5; J: TRBJ2-1; D: TRBD2; CDR3: CASSLQISGLGVFGEQFF; DNA: TGTGCCAGCAGCTTGCAAATATCGGGACTAGGCGTCTTTGGTGAGCAGTTCTTC
V: TRBV5-1; J: TRBJ1-4; D: -; CDR3: CASSLGGEKLFF; DNA: TGCGCCAGCAGCCTAGGGGGTGAAAAACTGTTTTTT
V: TRBV27; J: TRBJ1-6; D: TRBD1; CDR3: CASSSGTAFWNSPLHF; DNA: TGTGCCAGCAGTTCTGGGACAGCATTCTGGAATTCACCCCTCCACTTT
V: TRBV30; J: TRBJ1-6; D: TRBD1; CDR3: CAWSEDRGGSPLHF; DNA: TGTGCCTGGAGTGAAGACAGGGGGGGTTCACCCCTCCACTTT
V: TRBV6-2/TRBV6-3; J: TRBJ1-6; D: -; CDR3: CASSPARSTYNSPLHF; DNA: TGTGCCAGCAGCCCAGCCCGGAGCACCTATAATTCACCCCTCCACTTT
V: TRBV2; J: TRBJ1-3; D: -; CDR3: CASSRQSSGNTIYF; DNA: TGTGCCAGCAGTAGACAGAGCTCTGGAAACACCATATATTTT
V: TRBV7-3; J: TRBJ2-5; D: -; CDR3: CASSYGQQETQYF; DNA: TGTGCCAGCAGTTATGGACAGCAAGAGACCCAGTACTTC
V: TRBV20-1; J: TRBJ2-1; D: -; CDR3: CSARDNEQFF; DNA: TGCAGTGCTAGGGATAATGAGCAGTTCTTC
V: TRBV19; J: TRBJ1-1; D: -; CDR3: CASSFHTGNTEAFF; DNA: TGTGCCAGTAGTTTCCATACCGGGAACACTGAAGCTTTCTTT
V: TRBV27; J: TRBJ1-1; D: TRBD1; CDR3: CASRRGQGGTEAFF; DNA: TGTGCCAGCAGGAGAGGACAGGGAGGGACTGAAGCTTTCTTT
V: TRBV6-6; J: TRBJ1-4; D: TRBD1; CDR3: CASSLGQVSEKLFF; DNA: TGTGCCAGCAGTTTGGGACAGGTTTCTGAAAAACTGTTTTTT
V: TRBV5-1; J: TRBJ2-3; D: TRBD2; CDR3: CATRLAGDTDTQYF; DNA: TGCGCCACCCGACTAGCGGGGGACACAGATACGCAGTATTTT
V: TRBV4-1; J: TRBJ1-5; D: -; CDR3: CASSQDQVSNQPQHF; DNA: TGCGCCAGCAGCCAAGATCAGGTTAGCAATCAGCCCCAGCATTTT
V: TRBV27; J: TRBJ1-5; D: -; CDR3: CATIKAGKGQPQHF; DNA: TGTGCCACCATTAAAGCGGGGAAGGGTCAGCCCCAGCATTTT
V: TRBV29-1; J: TRBJ1-3; D: -; CDR3: CSVLEDTIYF; DNA: TGCAGCGTTCTTGAGGACACCATATATTTT
V: TRBV3-1/TRBV3-2; J: TRBJ2-1; D: -; CDR3: CASSQGATSYNEQFF; DNA: TGTGCCAGCAGCCAAGGGGCGACCTCCTACAATGAGCAGTTCTTC
V: TRBV2; J: TRBJ2-2; D: -; CDR3: CASGAENTGELFF; DNA: TGTGCCAGCGGGGCAGAGAACACCGGGGAGCTGTTTTTT
V: TRBV5-8; J: TRBJ2-5; D: TRBD1; CDR3: CASSPGYRGVETQYF; DNA: TGTGCCAGCAGCCCGGGGTACAGGGGGGTAGAGACCCAGTACTTC
V: TRBV5-1; J: TRBJ2-1; D: TRBD1; CDR3: CASSLTRDRGAEQFF; DNA: TGCGCCAGCAGCTTGACCCGGGACAGGGGCGCTGAGCAGTTCTTC
V: TRBV15; J: TRBJ1-6; D: -; CDR3: CATSRVLTGSLNSPLHF; DNA: TGTGCCACCAGCAGAGTCTTAACAGGCAGTCTTAATTCACCCCTCCACTTT
V: TRBV11-3; J: TRBJ1-1; D: -; CDR3: CASSPEQGLWTEAFF; DNA: TGTGCCAGCAGCCCGGAACAGGGTTTATGGACTGAAGCTTTCTTT